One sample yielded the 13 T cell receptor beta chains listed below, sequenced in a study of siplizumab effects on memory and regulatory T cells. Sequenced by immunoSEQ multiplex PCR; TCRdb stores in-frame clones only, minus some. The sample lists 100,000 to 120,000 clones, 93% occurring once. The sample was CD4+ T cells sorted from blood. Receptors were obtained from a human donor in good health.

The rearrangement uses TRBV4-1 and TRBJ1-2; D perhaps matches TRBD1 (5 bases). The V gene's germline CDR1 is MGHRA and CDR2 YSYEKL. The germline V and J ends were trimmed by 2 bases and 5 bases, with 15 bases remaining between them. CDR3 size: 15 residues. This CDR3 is CASSQTGEERYGYTF. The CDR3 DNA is TGCGCCAGCAGCCAAACAGGAGAGGAGAGATATGGCTACACCTTC.

The CDR3 sequence is CASSSDRFSGNQPQHF. The CDR3 DNA follows: TGTGCCAGCAGCTCCGACAGATTCTCTGGCAATCAGCCCCAGCATTTT. The V call is TRBV5-8, the J call TRBJ1-5; a possible D gene is TRBD1 (5 bases). Trimming stripped 3 bases from V and 2 bases from J, with 15 bases between. CDR1 SGHTS and CDR2 YDEGEE come from the germline V gene. CDR3 length: 16 amino acids.

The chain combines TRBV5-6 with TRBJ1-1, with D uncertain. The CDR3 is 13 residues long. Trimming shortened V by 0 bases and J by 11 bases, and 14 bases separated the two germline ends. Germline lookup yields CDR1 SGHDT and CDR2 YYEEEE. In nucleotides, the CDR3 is TGTGCCAGCAGCTTGGGCCGGGGAGTTGATGCTTTCTTT. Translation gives CASSLGRGVDAFF.

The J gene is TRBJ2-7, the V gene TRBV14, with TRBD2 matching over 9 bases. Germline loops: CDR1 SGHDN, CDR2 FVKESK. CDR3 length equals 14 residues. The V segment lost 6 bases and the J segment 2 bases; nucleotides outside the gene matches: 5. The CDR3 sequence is CASSRRGGPYEQYF. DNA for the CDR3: TGTGCCAGCAGTAGGCGGGGGGGTCCCTACGAGCAGTACTTC.

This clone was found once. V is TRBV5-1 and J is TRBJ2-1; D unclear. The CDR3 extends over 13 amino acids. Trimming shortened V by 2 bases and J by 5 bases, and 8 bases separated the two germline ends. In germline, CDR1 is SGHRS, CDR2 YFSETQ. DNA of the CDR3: TGCGCCAGCAGCTTAGGCAGGCACAATGAGCAGTTCTTC. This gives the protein CASSLGRHNEQFF. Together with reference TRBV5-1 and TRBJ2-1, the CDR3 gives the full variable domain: KAGVTQTPRYLIKTRGQQVTLSCSPISGHRSVSWYQQTPGQGLQFLFEYFSETQRNKGNFPGRFSGRQFSNSRSEMNVSTLELGDSALYLCASSLGRHNEQFFGPGTRLTVL.

This chain's CDR3 is CASNLGQGAYEQYF. The CDR3, as DNA: TGTGCCAGCAATCTAGGACAGGGGGCCTACGAGCAGTACTTC. The rearrangement links TRBV6-1 to TRBJ2-7, with 10 bases matching TRBD1. CDR3 length equals 14 residues. Germline CDR1 MNHNS, CDR2 SASEGT. V shed 7 bases, J shed 2 bases, and the junction held 5 bases outside the gene matches.

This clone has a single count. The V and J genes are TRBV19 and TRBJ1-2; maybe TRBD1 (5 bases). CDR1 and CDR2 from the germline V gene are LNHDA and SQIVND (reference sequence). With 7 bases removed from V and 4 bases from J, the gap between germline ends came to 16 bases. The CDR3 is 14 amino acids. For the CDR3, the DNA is TGTGCCAGTAACGAGGGAGGGACCCCCTATGGCTACACCTTC. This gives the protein CASNEGGTPYGYTF. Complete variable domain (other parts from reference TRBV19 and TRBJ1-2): DGGITQSPKYLFRKEGQNVTLSCEQNLNHDAMYWYRQDPGQGLRLIYYSQIVNDFQKGDIAEGYSVSREKKESFPLTVTSAQKNPTAFYLCASNEGGTPYGYTFGSGTRLTVV.

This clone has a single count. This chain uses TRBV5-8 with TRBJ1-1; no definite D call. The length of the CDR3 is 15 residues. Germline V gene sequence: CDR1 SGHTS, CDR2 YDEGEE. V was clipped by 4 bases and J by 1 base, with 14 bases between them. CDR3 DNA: TGTGCCAGCAGCCGACGGGTGGAGGCGAACACTGAAGCTTTCTTT. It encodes CASSRRVEANTEAFF.

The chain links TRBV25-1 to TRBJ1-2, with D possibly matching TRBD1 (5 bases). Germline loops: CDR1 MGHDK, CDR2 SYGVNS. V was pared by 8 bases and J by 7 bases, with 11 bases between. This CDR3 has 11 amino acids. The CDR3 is CASWGEGGYTF. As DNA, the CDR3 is TGTGCCAGCTGGGGGGAGGGTGGCTACACCTTC.

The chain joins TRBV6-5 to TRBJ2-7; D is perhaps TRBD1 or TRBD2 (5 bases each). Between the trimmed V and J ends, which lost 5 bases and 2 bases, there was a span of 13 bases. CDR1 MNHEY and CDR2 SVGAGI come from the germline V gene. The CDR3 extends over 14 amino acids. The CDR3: CASSRQRGAYEQYF. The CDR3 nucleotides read TGTGCCAGCAGTCGACAGCGAGGGGCCTACGAGCAGTACTTC.

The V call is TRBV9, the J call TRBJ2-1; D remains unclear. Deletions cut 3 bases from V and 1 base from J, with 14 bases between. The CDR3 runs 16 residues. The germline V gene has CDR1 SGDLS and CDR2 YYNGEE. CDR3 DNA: TGTGCCAGCAGCGACAGACCCAGGCTATCCTACAATGAGCAGTTCTTC. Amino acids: CASSDRPRLSYNEQFF.

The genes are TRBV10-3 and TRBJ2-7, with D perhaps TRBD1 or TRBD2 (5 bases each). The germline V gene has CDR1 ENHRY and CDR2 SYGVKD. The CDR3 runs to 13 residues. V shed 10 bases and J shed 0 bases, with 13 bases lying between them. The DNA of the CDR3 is TGTGCCACCGAATCGGGACCCTCCTACGAGCAGTACTTC. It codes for CATESGPSYEQYF.

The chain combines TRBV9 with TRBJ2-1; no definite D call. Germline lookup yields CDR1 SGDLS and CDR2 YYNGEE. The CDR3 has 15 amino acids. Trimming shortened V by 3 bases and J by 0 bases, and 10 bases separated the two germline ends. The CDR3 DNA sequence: TGTGCCAGCAGCGCCCCGGGCCCCTCCTACAATGAGCAGTTCTTC. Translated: CASSAPGPSYNEQFF.